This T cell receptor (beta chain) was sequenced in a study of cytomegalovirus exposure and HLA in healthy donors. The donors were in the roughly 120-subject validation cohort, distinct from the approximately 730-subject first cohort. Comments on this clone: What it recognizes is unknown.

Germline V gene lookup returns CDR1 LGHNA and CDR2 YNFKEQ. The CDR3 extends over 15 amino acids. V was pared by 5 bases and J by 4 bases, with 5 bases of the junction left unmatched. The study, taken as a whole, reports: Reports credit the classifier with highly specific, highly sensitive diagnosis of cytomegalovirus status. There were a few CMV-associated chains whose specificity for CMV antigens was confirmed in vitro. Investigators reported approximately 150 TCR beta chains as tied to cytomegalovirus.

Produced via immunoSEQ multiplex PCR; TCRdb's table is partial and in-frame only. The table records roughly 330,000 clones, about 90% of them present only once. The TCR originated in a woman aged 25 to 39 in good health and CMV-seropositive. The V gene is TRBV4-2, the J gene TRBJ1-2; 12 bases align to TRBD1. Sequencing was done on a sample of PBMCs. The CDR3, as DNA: TGTGCCAGCAGCGGGACAGGGGGCGGCCTCTATGGCTACACCTTC. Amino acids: CASSGTGGGLYGYTF.